One sample yielded the 19 T cell receptor beta chains listed below, sequenced in a study of OX40 agonist ivuxolimab in advanced cancers. Sequenced by immunoSEQ multiplex PCR; TCRdb stores in-frame clones only, minus some. The table records tens of thousands of clones, about 88% of them present only once. The sequencing here drew on CD4+ or CD8+ T cells sorted from blood, taken in a trial of the OX40 agonist ivuxolimab. These receptors came from an adult with an advanced solid tumor such as melanoma, head and neck, liver or kidney cancer.

The chain combines TRBV6-9 with TRBJ2-7; weak D call: TRBD2 (5 bases). CDR3 size: 16 residues. Germline V gene data show CDR1 as MNHGY and CDR2 as SVAAGI. Trimming took off 5 bases at V and 1 base at J, with 18 bases between the two ends. DNA of the CDR3: TGTGCCAGCAGTACCCCAGCTGGCGGGCTTTCCTACGAGCAGTACTTC. Amino acid sequence: CASSTPAGGLSYEQYF.

The gene calls are TRBV7-9 and TRBJ2-5; TRBD2 aligns across 11 bases. From germline, CDR1 is SEHNR and CDR2 FQNEAQ (reference sequence). V gave up 5 bases and J gave up 1 base; unmatched junction bases: 6. The CDR3 extends over 16 amino acids. In DNA, the CDR3 is TGTGCCAGCAGCCCCCGGCTAGCGGGAGGCCAAGAGACCCAGTACTTC. Encoded protein: CASSPRLAGGQETQYF.

This rearrangement joins TRBV12-5 to TRBJ1-6; weak D call: TRBD1 (5 bases). The CDR3 extends over 16 amino acids. Germline CDR1 is LGHNT and CDR2 is FRNRAP. V shed 0 bases and J shed 10 bases, with 16 bases lying between them. Here the CDR3 reads CASGLVPGLYESPLHF. The CDR3 region has the DNA TGTGCTAGTGGTTTGGTACCGGGGCTTTACGAGTCACCCCTCCACTTT.

V usage is TRBV7-9 and J usage is TRBJ2-7; the match to TRBD1 covers 8 bases. Germline V gene lookup returns CDR1 SEHNR and CDR2 FQNEAQ (reference sequence). Trimming removed 6 bases from V and 2 bases from J; junction bases left unmatched: 6. The CDR3 extends over 14 amino acids. The CDR3 DNA follows: TGTGCCAGCAGTTCAGGGGGCGCAGCCTACGAGCAGTACTTC. Translation gives CASSSGGAAYEQYF.

This sequence joins TRBV9 and TRBJ2-5; D is undetermined. With the DNA end fitting TRBJ2-7 better, the J assignment may be wrong. Germline loops: CDR1 SGDLS, CDR2 YYNGEE. CDR3 length: 16 amino acids. For the CDR3, the DNA is TGTGCCAGCAGCGCAAGACTGGATCACAGTGACGGCGAGCAGTACTTC. Its protein is CASSARLDHSDGEQYF.

This chain links TRBV5-5 with TRBJ2-1; TRBD2 agrees at 10 bases. V lost 7 bases to trimming and J lost 4 bases; unmatched junction nucleotides: 5. The CDR3 length is 14 residues. Germline V gives CDR1 SGHKS, CDR2 YYEKEE (reference sequence). The CDR3 DNA follows: TGTGCCAGCGGGAGCGGGAGGGCTTACAATGAGCAGTTCTTC. Encoded protein: CASGSGRAYNEQFF. The full variable domain, rest sourced from reference TRBV5-5 and TRBJ2-1, is DAGVTQSPTHLIKTRGQQVTLRCSPISGHKSVSWYQQVLGQGPQFIFQYYEKEERGRGNFPDRFSARQFPNYSSELNVNALLLGDSALYLCASGSGRAYNEQFFGPGTRLTVL.

The chain is built from TRBV19 and TRBJ2-1; D gene uncertain. Trimming pared 0 bases from V and 2 bases from J, leaving 2 bases between. This CDR3 region has 13 residues. Germline CDR1 LNHDA, CDR2 SQIVND (reference sequence). CDR3 nucleotides: TGTGCCAGTAGTATAGATACCTACAATGAGCAGTTCTTC. Protein: CASSIDTYNEQFF.

This sequence joins TRBV4-3 and TRBJ2-2; no firm D call. The CDR3 spans 16 residues. Trimming removed 0 bases at V and 5 bases at J, with 13 bases between. Germline V lookup: CDR1 LGHNA, CDR2 YSLEER. The CDR3 DNA sequence: TGCGCCAGCAGCCAAGATCGGACGTCCAGGACCGGGGAGCTGTTTTTT. Amino acid sequence: CASSQDRTSRTGELFF.

CDR3 region: CAWSVLLGLAGWQETQYF. CDR3 in DNA: TGTGCCTGGAGTGTACTGTTGGGACTAGCGGGTTGGCAAGAGACCCAGTACTTC. This rearrangement joins TRBV30 to TRBJ2-5, with TRBD2 identical over 12 bases. The CDR3 has 18 residues. CDR1 GTSNPN and CDR2 SVGIG come from the germline V gene (reference sequence). V lost 0 bases to trimming and J lost 2 bases; unmatched junction nucleotides: 10.

The chain employs TRBV11-3 and TRBJ2-1; a possible D gene is TRBD2 (6 bases). Trimming took off 1 base at V and 0 bases at J, with 10 bases between the two ends. The germline V gene has CDR1 SGHNT and CDR2 YENEEA. This CDR3 has 16 residues. Here the CDR3 reads CASSLGTGSSYNEQFF. The CDR3 DNA sequence: TGTGCCAGCAGCTTAGGGACCGGGAGCTCCTACAATGAGCAGTTCTTC.

This chain links TRBV19 with TRBJ2-7; tentatively, D is TRBD1 (7 bases). Germline assignment: CDR1 LNHDA and CDR2 SQIVND (reference sequence). V lost 4 bases and J 3 bases, leaving 19 bases between the germline ends. The CDR3 extends over 16 amino acids. The CDR3 bases are TGTGCCAGTAGTACCTCCCGACAGGGAGGAAACTACGAGCAGTACTTC. Its translation: CASSTSRQGGNYEQYF.

J is TRBJ1-4 and V is TRBV2, with 7 bases that match TRBD1. This CDR3 spans 16 amino acids. V lost 3 bases, J lost 3 bases, and 7 bases stayed unmatched. CDR1 is SNHLY, CDR2 FYNNEI, per germline. As DNA, the CDR3 is TGTGCCAGCAGTGACGACAGGGATAGGGCTAATGAAAAACTGTTTTTT. It yields the protein CASSDDRDRANEKLFF.

The chain carries TRBV27 and TRBJ2-7, with 10 bases aligning to TRBD1. This CDR3 spans 15 amino acids. V was pared by 5 bases and J by 0 bases, with 4 bases of the junction left unmatched. Germline V gene sequence: CDR1 MNHEY, CDR2 SMNVEV (reference sequence). The CDR3: CASSPRTGGSYEQYF. DNA of the CDR3: TGTGCCAGCAGTCCCCGGACAGGGGGCTCCTACGAGCAGTACTTC.

This clone was picked up one time. J is TRBJ2-2 and V is TRBV5-5; TRBD1 matches 8 bases. The CDR3 is 18 amino acids. Germline-derived CDR1 and CDR2 are SGHKS and YYEKEE (reference sequence). Losses at the gene ends were 0 bases for V and 3 bases for J; bases not matched to a gene: 10. Written as DNA, the CDR3 is TGTGCCAGCAGCTTGGACGGGACAGGTCTTGGGTACACCGGGGAGCTGTTTTTT. Residues: CASSLDGTGLGYTGELFF.

This chain joins TRBV6-5 and TRBJ2-1; D is perhaps TRBD2 (6 bases). V was trimmed by 2 bases and J by 5 bases, leaving 10 bases between them. This CDR3 has 14 amino acids. Germline V gene lookup returns CDR1 MNHEY and CDR2 SVGAGI. The CDR3, as DNA: TGTGCCAGCAGTTACCCTGGACTACACAATGAGCAGTTCTTC. Translating gives CASSYPGLHNEQFF.

V is TRBV9 and J is TRBJ2-1; D may be TRBD1 (6 bases). The V gene's germline CDR1 is SGDLS and CDR2 YYNGEE. V gave up 0 bases and J gave up 9 bases, with 7 bases separating them. The CDR3 loop spans 12 amino acids. CDR3 amino acids: CASSVEGGEQFF. The CDR3 nucleotides are TGTGCCAGCAGCGTAGAAGGGGGTGAGCAGTTCTTC.

The rearrangement uses TRBV19 and TRBJ2-7; 7 bases are shared with TRBD1. After removal of 1 base from V and 4 bases from J, the junction contained 7 bases not matched to a gene. Germline V gives CDR1 LNHDA, CDR2 SQIVND (reference sequence). The CDR3 totals 15 residues. The CDR3 region is CASSIGAGGSYEQYF. Here the CDR3 DNA reads TGTGCCAGTAGTATAGGGGCAGGGGGATCTTACGAGCAGTACTTC.

This clone has just a few counts. The V and J genes are TRBV6-1 and TRBJ2-1, with no clear D. The CDR3 length is 15 residues. Germline V gives CDR1 MNHNS, CDR2 SASEGT. V lost 4 bases, J lost 3 bases, and 13 bases lay in between. In DNA, the CDR3 is TGTGCCAGCAGTGCGCAGACGGGTGGCTACAATGAGCAGTTCTTC. Translated, it gives CASSAQTGGYNEQFF.

This rearrangement joins TRBV14 to TRBJ1-2; 7 bases are shared with TRBD1. From germline, CDR1 is SGHDN and CDR2 FVKESK. The V and J ends lost 0 bases and 0 bases, in that order; junction bases with no gene match: 4. This CDR3 spans 16 amino acids. The CDR3 loop is CASSQERQGPNYGYTF. The DNA for the CDR3 is TGTGCCAGCAGCCAAGAACGACAGGGCCCTAACTATGGCTACACCTTC. Full variable domain (rest looked up from reference TRBV14 and TRBJ1-2): EAGVTQFPSHSVIEKGQTVTLRCDPISGHDNLYWYRRVMGKEIKFLLHFVKESKQDESGMPNNRFLAERTGGTYSTLKVQPAELEDSGVYFCASSQERQGPNYGYTFGSGTRLTVV.